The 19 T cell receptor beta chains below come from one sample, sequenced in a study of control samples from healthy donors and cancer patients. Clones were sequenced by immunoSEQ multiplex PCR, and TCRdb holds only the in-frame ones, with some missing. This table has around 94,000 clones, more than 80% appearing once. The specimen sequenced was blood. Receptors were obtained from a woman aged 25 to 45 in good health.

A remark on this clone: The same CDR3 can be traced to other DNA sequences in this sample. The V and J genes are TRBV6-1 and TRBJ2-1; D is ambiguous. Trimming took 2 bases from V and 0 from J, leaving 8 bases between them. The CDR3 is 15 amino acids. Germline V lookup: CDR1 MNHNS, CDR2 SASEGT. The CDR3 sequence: CASSEIWGSYNEQFF. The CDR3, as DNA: TGTGCCAGCAGTGAAATCTGGGGCTCCTACAATGAGCAGTTCTTC.

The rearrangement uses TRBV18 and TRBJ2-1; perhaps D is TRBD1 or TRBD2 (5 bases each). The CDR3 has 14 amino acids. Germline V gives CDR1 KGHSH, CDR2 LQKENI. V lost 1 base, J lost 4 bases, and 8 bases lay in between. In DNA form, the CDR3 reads TGTGCCAGCTCACCACGAGAGGGGTACAATGAGCAGTTCTTC. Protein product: CASSPREGYNEQFF.

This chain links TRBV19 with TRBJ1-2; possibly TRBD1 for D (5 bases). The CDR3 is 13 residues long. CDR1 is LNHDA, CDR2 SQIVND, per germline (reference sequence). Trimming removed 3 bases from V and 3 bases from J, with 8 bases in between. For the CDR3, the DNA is TGTGCCAGTAGTATCCAGGGCCACTATGGCTACACCTTC. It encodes CASSIQGHYGYTF.

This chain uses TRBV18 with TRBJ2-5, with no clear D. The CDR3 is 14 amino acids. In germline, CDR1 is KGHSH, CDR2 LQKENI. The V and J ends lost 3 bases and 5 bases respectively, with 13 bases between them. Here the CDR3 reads CASSPPGRSETQYF. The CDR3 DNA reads TGTGCCAGCTCACCCCCAGGTCGCAGTGAGACCCAGTACTTC. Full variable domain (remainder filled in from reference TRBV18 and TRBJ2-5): NAGVMQNPRHLVRRRGQEARLRCSPMKGHSHVYWYRQLPEEGLKFMVYLQKENIIDESGMPKERFSAEFPKEGPSILRIQQVVRGDSAAYFCASSPPGRSETQYFGPGTRLLVL.

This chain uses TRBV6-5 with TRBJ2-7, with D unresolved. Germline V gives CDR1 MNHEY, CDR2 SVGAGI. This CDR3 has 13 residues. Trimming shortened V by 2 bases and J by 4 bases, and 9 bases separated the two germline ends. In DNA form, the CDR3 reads TGTGCCAGCAGTTACAAAGCTCTGTACGAGCAGTACTTC. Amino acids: CASSYKALYEQYF.

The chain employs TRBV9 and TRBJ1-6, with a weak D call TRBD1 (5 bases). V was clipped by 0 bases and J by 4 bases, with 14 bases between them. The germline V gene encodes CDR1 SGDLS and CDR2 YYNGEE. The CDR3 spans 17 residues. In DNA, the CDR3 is TGTGCCAGCAGCGTAGGTGACAGTGAAAGGTATAATTCACCCCTCCACTTT. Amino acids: CASSVGDSERYNSPLHF.

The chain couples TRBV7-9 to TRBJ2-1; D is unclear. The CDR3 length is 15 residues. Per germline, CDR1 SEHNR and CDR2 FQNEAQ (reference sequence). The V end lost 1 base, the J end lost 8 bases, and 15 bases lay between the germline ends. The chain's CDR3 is CASSLVFSSQDEQFF. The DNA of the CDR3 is TGTGCCAGCAGCTTAGTTTTCAGCAGCCAGGATGAGCAGTTCTTC.

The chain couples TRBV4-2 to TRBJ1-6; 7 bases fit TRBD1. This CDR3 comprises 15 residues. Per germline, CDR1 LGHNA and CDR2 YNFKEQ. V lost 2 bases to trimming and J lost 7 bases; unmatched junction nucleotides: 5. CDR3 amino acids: CASSQSGGGNSPLHF. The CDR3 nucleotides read TGTGCCAGCAGCCAATCAGGGGGGGGGAATTCACCCCTCCACTTT.

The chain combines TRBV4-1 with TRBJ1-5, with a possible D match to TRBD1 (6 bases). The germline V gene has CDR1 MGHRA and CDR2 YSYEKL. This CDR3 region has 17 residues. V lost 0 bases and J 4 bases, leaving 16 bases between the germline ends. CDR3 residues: CASSQEVVWRGNQPQHF. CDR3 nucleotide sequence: TGCGCCAGCAGCCAAGAAGTCGTGTGGAGGGGGAATCAGCCCCAGCATTTT.

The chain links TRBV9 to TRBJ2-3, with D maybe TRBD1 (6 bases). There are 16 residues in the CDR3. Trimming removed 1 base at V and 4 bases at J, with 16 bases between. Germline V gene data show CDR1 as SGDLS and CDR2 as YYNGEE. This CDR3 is CASSVMGQGEADTQYF. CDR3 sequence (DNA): TGTGCCAGCAGCGTAATGGGACAAGGCGAGGCAGATACGCAGTATTTT.

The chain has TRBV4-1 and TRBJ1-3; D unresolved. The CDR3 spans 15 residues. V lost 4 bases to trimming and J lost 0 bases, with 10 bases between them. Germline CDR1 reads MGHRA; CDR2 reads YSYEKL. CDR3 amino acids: CASSRTAPSGNTIYF. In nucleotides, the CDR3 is TGCGCCAGCAGCCGGACGGCCCCCTCTGGAAACACCATATATTTT.

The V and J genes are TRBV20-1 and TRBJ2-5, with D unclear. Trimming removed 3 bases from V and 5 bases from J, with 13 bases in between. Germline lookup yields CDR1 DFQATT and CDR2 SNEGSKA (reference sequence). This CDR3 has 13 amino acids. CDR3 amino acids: CSASSLDTETQYF. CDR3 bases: TGCAGTGCTAGTTCGCTCGACACGGAGACCCAGTACTTC.

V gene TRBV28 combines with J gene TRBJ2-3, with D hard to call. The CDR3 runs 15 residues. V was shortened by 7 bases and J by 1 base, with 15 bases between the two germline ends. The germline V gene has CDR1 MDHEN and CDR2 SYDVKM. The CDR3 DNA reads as TGTGCCAGCATTGATCCAGGCCAGGGCACAGATACGCAGTATTTT. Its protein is CASIDPGQGTDTQYF.

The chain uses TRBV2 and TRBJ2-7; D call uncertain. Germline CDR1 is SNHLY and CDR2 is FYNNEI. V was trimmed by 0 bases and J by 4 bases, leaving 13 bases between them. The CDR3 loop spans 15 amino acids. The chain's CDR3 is CASSEAFLGEYEQYF. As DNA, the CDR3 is TGTGCCAGCAGTGAAGCCTTCTTAGGAGAATACGAGCAGTACTTC.

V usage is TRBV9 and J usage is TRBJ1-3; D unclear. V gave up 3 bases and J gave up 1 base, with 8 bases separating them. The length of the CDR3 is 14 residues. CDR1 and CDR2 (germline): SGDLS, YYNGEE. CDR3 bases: TGTGCCAGCAGCGCGAGCATGTCTGGAAACACCATATATTTT. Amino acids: CASSASMSGNTIYF.

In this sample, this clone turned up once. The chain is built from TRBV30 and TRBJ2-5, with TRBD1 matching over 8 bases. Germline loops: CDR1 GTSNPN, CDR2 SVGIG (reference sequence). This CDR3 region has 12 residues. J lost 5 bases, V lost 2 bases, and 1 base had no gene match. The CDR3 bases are TGTGCCTGGAGTCGACAGGGGGAGACCCAGTACTTC. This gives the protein CAWSRQGETQYF.

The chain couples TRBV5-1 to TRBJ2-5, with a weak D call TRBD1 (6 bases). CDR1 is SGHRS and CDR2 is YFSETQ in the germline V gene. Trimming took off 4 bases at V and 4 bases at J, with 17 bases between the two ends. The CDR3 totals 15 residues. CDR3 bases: TGCGCCAGCAGCCCCCAGACAGGACCCGTAGAGACCCAGTACTTC. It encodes CASSPQTGPVETQYF.

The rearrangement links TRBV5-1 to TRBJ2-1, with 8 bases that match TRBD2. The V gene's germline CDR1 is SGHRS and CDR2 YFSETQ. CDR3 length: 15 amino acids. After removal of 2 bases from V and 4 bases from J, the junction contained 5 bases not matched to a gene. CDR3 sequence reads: CASSFTSGVYNEQFF. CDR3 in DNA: TGCGCCAGCAGCTTTACTAGCGGAGTATACAATGAGCAGTTCTTC. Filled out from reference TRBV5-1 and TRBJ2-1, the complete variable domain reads KAGVTQTPRYLIKTRGQQVTLSCSPISGHRSVSWYQQTPGQGLQFLFEYFSETQRNKGNFPGRFSGRQFSNSRSEMNVSTLELGDSALYLCASSFTSGVYNEQFFGPGTRLTVL.

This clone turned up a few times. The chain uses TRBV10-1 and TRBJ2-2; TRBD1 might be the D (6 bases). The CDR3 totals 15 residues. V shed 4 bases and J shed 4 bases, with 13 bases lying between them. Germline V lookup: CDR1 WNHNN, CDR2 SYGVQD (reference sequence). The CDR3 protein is CASSVGGFVTGELFF. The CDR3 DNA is TGCGCCAGCAGTGTTGGGGGCTTCGTCACCGGGGAGCTGTTTTTT.